Sequencing of this T cell receptor (beta chain) was carried out in a study of shared clonotypes between healthy human individuals. Germline V lookup: CDR1 SGHRS, CDR2 YFSETQ. The V and J ends lost 1 base and 1 base, in that order; junction bases with no gene match: 4. The CDR3 spans 15 residues. The method was immunoSEQ multiplex PCR; TCRdb's version includes in-frame clones alone and lacks a portion of them. The repertoire has over 1.5 million clones, 95% to 99% of them found once; the top ten carry 0.45%. The split of CD4+ cells yielded CD45RA+ naive and CD45RA-negative memory subsets. Sequencing was performed on naive CD4+ T cells sorted from blood. Subset given: CD45RA+ positively selected. The clonotype was recovered from a man younger than 45 in good health. J is TRBJ2-7 and V is TRBV5-1; the match to TRBD1 covers 8 bases. The CDR3 loop reads CASSLLTGDSYEQYF. In DNA, the CDR3 is TGCGCCAGCAGCTTGTTGACAGGGGATTCCTACGAGCAGTACTTC.